These 9 T cell receptor beta chains share one sample of origin, sequenced in a study of T cell changes during pregnancy in multiple sclerosis. The method was immunoSEQ multiplex PCR; TCRdb's version includes in-frame clones alone and lacks a portion of them. The sample carries around 35,000 clones, around 94% recorded once. Sequenced: PBMCs (not recorded whether the cells were cultured). The receptors were gathered from a female donor with multiple sclerosis, enrolled in a pregnancy study.

V usage is TRBV5-3 and J usage is TRBJ1-5; no reliable D call. TRBV5-3 carries the ORF label, with uncertain function. Deletions cut 4 bases from V and 6 bases from J, with 20 bases between. There are 16 residues in the CDR3. The CDR3 sequence is CARSPRGEGEAQPQHF. The CDR3, as DNA: TGTGCCAGAAGCCCCCGAGGTGAGGGCGAGGCTCAGCCCCAGCATTTT.

The gene calls are TRBV11-2 and TRBJ2-4; D is undetermined. The CDR3 is made up of 16 amino acids. V dropped 2 bases and J dropped 6 bases, with 17 bases sitting between them. In germline, CDR1 is SGHAT, CDR2 FQNNGV. The DNA for the CDR3 is TGTGCCAGCAGCTTACTTCGTGGGCAGTCAATAAACATTCAGTACTTC. Translation gives CASSLLRGQSINIQYF.

The chain joins TRBV4-3 to TRBJ2-5; D gene unclear. The length of the CDR3 is 14 residues. From germline, CDR1 is LGHNA and CDR2 YSLEER. V lost 4 bases and J 4 bases, leaving 13 bases between the germline ends. The CDR3 DNA reads TGCGCCAGCAGCCCACAGCCCTTCGGAGAGACCCAGTACTTC. Translation gives CASSPQPFGETQYF.

The chain combines TRBV7-2 with TRBJ2-3; TRBD2 agrees at 7 bases. The CDR3 spans 14 residues. V shed 3 bases and J 6 bases; nucleotides not matched to a gene: 6. Per the germline V gene, CDR1 is SGHTA and CDR2 is FQGNSA. The CDR3 DNA reads TGTGCCAGCAGCTTGCGGGAGTTTATGGATACGCAGTATTTT. Protein sequence: CASSLREFMDTQYF.

CDR3 region: CASSSVDREGQPQHF. The CDR3 region has the DNA TGTGCCAGCAGCTCTGTAGACAGGGAGGGACAGCCCCAGCATTTT. The V and J genes are TRBV2 and TRBJ1-5; 7 bases align to TRBD1. CDR1 and CDR2 (germline): SNHLY, FYNNEI. CDR3 size: 15 residues. With V trimmed by 6 bases and J by 7 bases, 12 bases remained unmatched. The full variable domain, its missing parts supplied by reference TRBV2 and TRBJ1-5, is EPEVTQTPSHQVTQMGQEVILRCVPISNHLYFYWYRQILGQKVEFLVSFYNNEISEKSEIFDDQFSVERPDGSNFTLKIRSTKLEDSAMYFCASSSVDREGQPQHFGDGTRLSIL.

The chain carries TRBV5-1 and TRBJ2-5; 8 bases align to TRBD1. V dropped 4 bases and J dropped 3; count of bases not matched to a gene: 2. The CDR3 sequence is 13 residues long. Germline V CDR1 and CDR2: SGHRS, YFSETQ. CDR3 nucleotides: TGCGCCAGCAGCCCGGGACAGGAAGAGACCCAGTACTTC. As protein: CASSPGQEETQYF. The full variable domain, its missing parts supplied by reference TRBV5-1 and TRBJ2-5, is KAGVTQTPRYLIKTRGQQVTLSCSPISGHRSVSWYQQTPGQGLQFLFEYFSETQRNKGNFPGRFSGRQFSNSRSEMNVSTLELGDSALYLCASSPGQEETQYFGPGTRLLVL.

The V call is TRBV5-6, the J call TRBJ1-2; D is ambiguous. Looked up from germline, CDR1 is SGHDT and CDR2 is YYEEEE. V was trimmed by 0 bases and J by 3 bases, leaving 9 bases between them. The CDR3 consists of 14 residues. CDR3 protein: CASSLAIQDYGYTF. As DNA, the CDR3 is TGTGCCAGCAGCTTGGCTATCCAGGACTATGGCTACACCTTC.

The chain links TRBV6-1 to TRBJ1-4, with a tentative D call TRBD1 (6 bases). The germline V gene has CDR1 MNHNS and CDR2 SASEGT. V shed 8 bases and J shed 6 bases, with 19 bases lying between them. The CDR3 consists of 15 residues. The CDR3 protein is CASCLGVAGDEKLFF. DNA for the CDR3: TGTGCCAGCTGCCTAGGGGTGGCAGGGGATGAAAAACTGTTTTTT.

This chain uses TRBV28 with TRBJ1-5, with TRBD1 matching over 12 bases. With V trimmed by 6 bases and J by 7 bases, 7 bases remained unmatched. Germline values: CDR1 MDHEN, CDR2 SYDVKM. CDR3 size: 15 residues. CDR3 nucleotide sequence: TGTGCCAGCAGCCGGGGACAGGGGGCAGGACAGCCCCAGCATTTT. Residues: CASSRGQGAGQPQHF.